The present entry profiles one T cell receptor (beta chain) with its context. Its antigen is as yet unknown. The CDR3 length is 15 residues. V dropped 4 bases and J dropped 0 bases, with 12 bases sitting between them. The germline CDR1 and CDR2 sequences are SQVTM and ANQGSEA. This entry is derived from a study of cytomegalovirus exposure and HLA in healthy donors. Study-level points and caveats: Links to common viral pathogens appeared, in a later analysis, for several of the most significant clusters. Testing in vitro showed a few CMV-associated chains specific for CMV antigens. Of the V segments, some could not be distinguished, including TRBV6-2 and TRBV6-3, and were excluded. Presence/absence analyses supposed approximately even sequencing depth among donors.

Primers: 60 Vbeta forward and 13 Jbeta reverse. Assay used: immunoSEQ multiplex PCR; TCRdb lists only in-frame clones, some missing. Here the sample spans under 200,000 clones, around 84% being singletons. The sequence came from a woman in her late teens or twenties in good health and CMV-seronegative. The sample comprised PBMCs. This chain links TRBV29-1 with TRBJ1-4; D may be TRBD1 (6 bases). Written as DNA, the CDR3 is TGCAGCGTTGGGACAGAAGAATCAACTAATGAAAAACTGTTTTTT. Amino acids: CSVGTEESTNEKLFF.